Listed here are 3 T cell receptor beta chains from one sample, sequenced in a study of graft-versus-host responses after intestinal transplantation. Sequencing was performed with immunoSEQ multiplex PCR; in TCRdb, only in-frame clones are kept and a portion is missing. Counted here are roughly 110,000 clones, about 87% occurring once; the ten biggest clones make up about 0.73%. No antigen has been assigned to these receptors. The starting material was unstimulated CD4+ T cells sorted from spleen or lymph node cells, obtained before transplant. All receptors come from a human donor who was the organ donor for an intestinal transplant.

The chain uses TRBV5-6 and TRBJ2-2; 9 nucleotides match TRBD2. The CDR3 extends over 15 amino acids. Germline V lookup: CDR1 SGHDT, CDR2 YYEEEE. The trim removed 2 bases at V and 6 bases at J, leaving 5 bases unmatched. This chain's CDR3 is CASSFGLAPSGELFF. The CDR3 coding sequence is TGTGCCAGCAGCTTCGGACTAGCGCCTTCCGGGGAGCTGTTTTTT. The full variable domain, with the rest looked up from reference TRBV5-6 and TRBJ2-2, is DAGVTQSPTHLIKTRGQQVTLRCSPKSGHDTVSWYQQALGQGPQFIFQYYEEEERQRGNFPDRFSGHQFPNYSSELNVNALLLGDSALYLCASSFGLAPSGELFFGEGSRLTVL.

The V and J genes are TRBV10-3 and TRBJ1-5; D unresolved. V was trimmed by 4 bases and J by 4 bases, leaving 8 bases between them. The CDR3 is 13 residues long. Germline V CDR1 and CDR2: ENHRY, SYGVKD. The DNA for the CDR3 is TGTGCCATCAGTGCCAGCGGGAATCAGCCCCAGCATTTT. It translates to CAISASGNQPQHF.

The chain couples TRBV5-1 to TRBJ1-2; D is uncertain. The ends were cut back, 0 bases at V and 2 bases at J, with 14 bases in the middle. CDR3 size: 16 residues. Germline CDR1 reads SGHRS; CDR2 reads YFSETQ. DNA of the CDR3: TGCGCCAGCAGCTTGGACTATCGGGAAACAAACTATGGCTACACCTTC. Its translation: CASSLDYRETNYGYTF.